This T cell receptor beta chain derives from a study of monozygotic twins with inflammatory bowel disease. Of note for this clonotype: Its antigen remains unknown.

The CDR3 consists of 14 residues. The V gene's germline CDR1 is MGHRA and CDR2 YSYEKL. Template switching appended UMIs that held a 6-nucleotide sample barcode. Following a re-call of the 5' RACE reads, TCRdb has one entry per CDR3 protein and lacks DNA. Its clone listing holds around 220,000 distinct CDR3 sequences. Broader study findings: Against healthy co-twins, IBD patients had lower TCRbeta diversity (measured by inverse Simpson). No one strong IBD-associated signal or clonotype was supported. Among IBD patients, fewer clonotypes were shared with others than among healthy twins, especially with disease activity.

The sample was blood. V usage is TRBV4-1 and J usage is TRBJ2-3; TCRdb gives TRBD2 as the D gene, but with no DNA this cannot be confirmed. The TCR sequence derives from a human donor with ulcerative colitis or Crohn's disease, or a healthy co-twin of an affected twin (not recorded which). The CDR3 spells CASSQDPGGDTQYF.